A single sample gave rise to the 18 T cell receptor beta chains below, sequenced in a study of PD-1 blockade in classical Hodgkin lymphoma. As for time point: cycle 4 day 1 (C4D1), after 6 weeks of nivolumab. Each patient's relapse followed autologous stem cell transplantation, and brentuximab vedotin exposure varied. Thawed PBMCs underwent magnetic negative selection to yield purified CD4+ T cells. Sequencing was performed with immunoSEQ multiplex PCR; in TCRdb, only in-frame clones are kept and a portion is missing. The table has 25,000 or so clones, 85% seen once. The sequencing here drew on CD4+ T cells from blood, taken before the fourth cycle of nivolumab. Receptor source: a human donor with classical Hodgkin lymphoma.

This chain uses TRBV7-2 with TRBJ2-7; no clear D gene. V lost 4 bases and J lost 3, with 10 bases in between. Per the germline V gene, CDR1 is SGHTA and CDR2 is FQGNSA. The CDR3 is 13 residues long. The CDR3 DNA reads TGTGCCAGCAGCTGGCGGAACAACTACGAGCAGTACTTC. This codes for CASSWRNNYEQYF.

The chain combines TRBV30 with TRBJ1-1; tentative D call: TRBD1 (5 bases). Trimming pared 8 bases from V and 4 bases from J, leaving 17 bases between. The germline CDR1 and CDR2 sequences are GTSNPN and SVGIG (reference sequence). The CDR3 length is 13 residues. The CDR3 region has the DNA TGTGCCCGGTCTGGGACGGGGACCACTGAAGCTTTCTTT. Encoded protein: CARSGTGTTEAFF.

This chain's CDR3 is CASSLGVSGNTIYF. Here the CDR3 DNA reads TGTGCCAGCAGCTTAGGGGTATCTGGAAACACCATATATTTT. V usage is TRBV7-2 and J usage is TRBJ1-3; no reliable D call. V shed 1 base and J shed 1 base, with 5 bases lying between them. This CDR3 has 14 amino acids. CDR1 is SGHTA and CDR2 is FQGNSA in the germline V gene.

This clone was detected a few times. The chain uses TRBV10-3 and TRBJ1-2; weak D call: TRBD1 (5 bases). This CDR3 has 15 amino acids. Germline V gene sequence: CDR1 ENHRY, CDR2 SYGVKD. The ends were cut back, 10 bases at V and 4 bases at J, with 22 bases in the middle. In DNA form, the CDR3 reads TGTGCCACCAGGGCAGGCTTCGATCCAGCCTATGGCTACACCTTC. This codes for CATRAGFDPAYGYTF.

The chain recombines TRBV5-1 with TRBJ1-1, with D tentatively TRBD1 (6 bases). The CDR3 length is 15 residues. Trimming shortened V by 0 bases and J by 4 bases, and 13 bases separated the two germline ends. Germline lookup yields CDR1 SGHRS and CDR2 YFSETQ. Written as DNA, the CDR3 is TGCGCCAGCAGCTTGGCCTCGGGGGCGCTCACTGAAGCTTTCTTT. Its translation is CASSLASGALTEAFF.

The chain couples TRBV19 to TRBJ1-1; 7 positions agree with TRBD1. The junction had 17 bases not matched to a gene; V was cut back by 4 bases and J by 3 bases. Germline V gene data show CDR1 as LNHDA and CDR2 as SQIVND (reference sequence). The CDR3 is made up of 18 amino acids. This chain's CDR3 is CASSKGTGEVVGYTEAFF. As DNA, the CDR3 is TGTGCCAGTAGTAAAGGTACAGGGGAGGTTGTTGGTTACACTGAAGCTTTCTTT.

V usage is TRBV28 and J usage is TRBJ2-3; D perhaps matches TRBD2 (6 bases). Deletions cut 6 bases from V and 1 base from J, with 14 bases between. Germline V lookup: CDR1 MDHEN, CDR2 SYDVKM. The CDR3 covers 15 residues. CDR3 loop: CASREQGGGTDTQYF. The CDR3 DNA sequence: TGTGCCAGCAGAGAGCAGGGAGGCGGCACAGATACGCAGTATTTT. The full variable domain, its missing parts supplied by reference TRBV28 and TRBJ2-3, is DVKVTQSSRYLVKRTGEKVFLECVQDMDHENMFWYRQDPGLGLRLIYFSYDVKMKEKGDIPEGYSVSREKKERFSLILESASTNQTSMYLCASREQGGGTDTQYFGPGTRLTVL.

The chain employs TRBV6-6 and TRBJ2-7, with 12 bases aligning to TRBD1. This CDR3 has 14 residues. V dropped 7 bases and J dropped 9; count of bases not matched to a gene: 10. The germline CDR1 and CDR2 sequences are MNHNY and SVGAGI (reference sequence). The CDR3 DNA follows: TGTGCCAGCAAGCCCGGGACAGGGGGCGACTGGCAGTACTTC. Its translation: CASKPGTGGDWQYF.

This clone was picked up a small number of times. The chain is built from TRBV6-5 and TRBJ1-2; the match to TRBD1 covers 10 bases. The germline CDR1 and CDR2 sequences are MNHEY and SVGAGI. This CDR3 spans 13 amino acids. Losses at the gene ends were 5 bases for V and 9 bases for J; bases not matched to a gene: 6. In nucleotides, the CDR3 is TGTGCCAGCAGTGGGGGGACAGGGGAACGCTACACCTTC. Its translation is CASSGGTGERYTF.

This rearrangement joins TRBV30 to TRBJ2-7; the match to TRBD2 covers 10 bases. Germline V CDR1 and CDR2: GTSNPN, SVGIG (reference sequence). The J segment lost 2 bases and the V segment lost 0 bases, leaving 13 bases of the junction unmatched. The CDR3 has 18 amino acids. In DNA, the CDR3 is TGTGCCTGGAGTGTACCCCGCCAACTAGCGGGATTAACCTACGAGCAGTACTTC. This gives the protein CAWSVPRQLAGLTYEQYF.

This clone was detected a few times. The chain joins TRBV27 to TRBJ2-7; the D gene is possibly TRBD1 (6 bases). Germline CDR1 and CDR2: MNHEY and SMNVEV (reference sequence). CDR3 size: 13 residues. The ends were cut back, 8 bases at V and 7 bases at J, with 18 bases in the middle. The CDR3 nucleotides read TGTGCCAGCCGCTGGGGACAATCCTGGGAGCAGTACTTC. Protein sequence: CASRWGQSWEQYF.

V is TRBV7-6 and J is TRBJ2-2, with D tentatively TRBD1 (5 bases). The germline CDR1 and CDR2 sequences are SGHVS and FNYEAQ. V gave up 5 bases and J gave up 7 bases, with 11 bases separating them. The length of the CDR3 is 13 residues. The CDR3 is CASSPRGDGELFF. For the CDR3, the DNA is TGTGCCAGCAGCCCTAGGGGTGACGGGGAGCTGTTTTTT.

The chain employs TRBV7-2 and TRBJ2-3; D is perhaps TRBD1 or TRBD2 (6 bases each). The CDR3 covers 14 residues. The germline gives CDR1 SGHTA, CDR2 FQGNSA. Trimming left V 5 bases short and J 7 bases short, with 16 bases between. The CDR3 coding sequence is TGTGCCAGCAGCCACAGGGTGGGAGGAAATACGCAGTATTTT. Translating it yields CASSHRVGGNTQYF.

The chain joins TRBV5-1 to TRBJ2-7; 7 bases are shared with TRBD2. The germline V gene has CDR1 SGHRS and CDR2 YFSETQ. This CDR3 region has 15 residues. Losses at the gene ends were 5 bases for V and 3 bases for J; bases not matched to a gene: 11. CDR3 in amino acids: CASSREGTTLYEQYF. DNA of the CDR3: TGCGCCAGCAGTAGAGAAGGGACTACCCTCTACGAGCAGTACTTC.

CDR3 sequence: CASSRDRGGNQPQHF. The CDR3 DNA reads TGTGCCAGCAGCCGGGACAGGGGAGGGAATCAGCCCCAGCATTTT. The V call is TRBV11-2, the J call TRBJ1-5; 10 nucleotides agree with TRBD1. The CDR3 has 15 residues. The ends lost 5 bases at V and 4 bases at J; junction bases unmatched: 5. CDR1 is SGHAT, CDR2 FQNNGV, per germline.

V and J are TRBV10-1 and TRBJ1-5; D may be TRBD1 (5 bases). This CDR3 has 13 amino acids. V shed 0 bases and J shed 5 bases, with 5 bases lying between them. The germline V gene has CDR1 WNHNN and CDR2 SYGVQD (reference sequence). Here the CDR3 DNA reads TGCGCCAGCAGTGAGTCGACAGATCAGCCCCAGCATTTT. It yields the protein CASSESTDQPQHF.

This clone was detected once. The gene calls are TRBV19 and TRBJ1-3; D unresolved. This CDR3 is built from 15 residues. The germline V and J ends were trimmed by 6 bases and 2 bases, with 14 bases remaining between them. Germline CDR1 LNHDA, CDR2 SQIVND (reference sequence). CDR3 nucleotides: TGTGCCAGTAGGGGTTACCGGGAGACTGGAAACACCATATATTTT. Protein: CASRGYRETGNTIYF.

This chain joins TRBV6-1 and TRBJ2-2, with D perhaps being TRBD1 or TRBD2 (6 bases each). The CDR3 has 16 residues. CDR1 MNHNS and CDR2 SASEGT come from the germline V gene. Trimming removed 4 bases from V and 4 bases from J, with 16 bases in between. The DNA of the CDR3 is TGTGCCAGCAGTGCAAGTTCGGGGGCGGTCACCGGGGAGCTGTTTTTT. Translated: CASSASSGAVTGELFF.